This entry describes one TCR beta chain. What it binds is unknown. This record comes from a study of T cell repertoires in cytomegalovirus infection. As for the study in general: Well-studied HLA-B-restricted CMV epitopes were used in the study alongside recently identified HLA-C-restricted ones. An indication of both CMV infection and matching HLA type came from public TCR beta signatures. Findings of the study overall: Of the TCR beta families, the public ones yielded a cumulative frequency that identified carriers of CMV plus the relevant HLA.

TCRdb ran MiXCR on the reads and lists one entry per CDR3 protein. The sample yields about 830,000 distinct CDR3 sequences, approximately 29% seen once. Germline CDR1 reads MNHEY; CDR2 reads SMNVEV (reference sequence). V lost 5 bases to trimming and J lost 4 bases, with 17 bases between them. The CDR3 is 15 amino acids. The origin of this receptor is a human donor in good health (CMV status not recorded). Some clones in this sample may be carry-over from other donors' samples. The material sequenced was cultured CD8+ T cells from PBMCs, taken from culture after CMV antigen stimulation. V is TRBV27 and J is TRBJ1-1; the D is unclear. In nucleotides, the CDR3 is TGTGCCAGCAGTACGACATCCCGACGCTTCACTGAAGCTTTCTTT. The encoded protein is CASSTTSRRFTEAFF.